These T cell receptor beta chains were read from a single sample in a study of T cell responses to AZD1222 COVID-19 vaccine. Measured with immunoSEQ multiplex PCR; TCRdb has only the in-frame clones, and not every one. The sample has approximately 150,000 clones, roughly nine tenths seen once. The material was peripheral blood, obtained 28 days after the second AZD1222 dose. The receptors were gathered from an adult who received the AZD1222 COVID-19 vaccine. The CDR3 runs from the conserved cysteine through the conserved F or W. D genes are given only for firm matches. Not every row has a clone size; where given, it reads once, few, many or a size class.

j_call,d_call,v_call,clone_size,cdr3_nt,cdr3_aa
TRBJ2-5,TRBD1,TRBV11-3,.,TGTGCCAGCAGCTCAGGACAGGGGACGGACCGGGTAGAGACCCAGTACTTC,CASSSGQGTDRVETQYF
TRBJ2-1,.,TRBV20-1,.,TGCAGTGCCCGCAACAATGAGCAGTTCTTC,CSARNNEQFF
TRBJ2-7,TRBD1,TRBV10-3,.,TGTGCCATCAGTGAGTCTTCAGGTCTAACAGGGGAATACTCCTACGAGCAGTACTTC,CAISESSGLTGEYSYEQYF
TRBJ1-6,.,TRBV6-2/TRBV6-3,.,TGTGCCAGCAGTTACTCCGTACAGGGTAATTCACCCCTCCACTTT,CASSYSVQGNSPLHF
TRBJ2-3,TRBD2,TRBV27,.,TGTGCCAGCAGTTTATTACTAGCGGGCACAGATACGCAGTATTTT,CASSLLLAGTDTQYF
TRBJ2-1,TRBD2,TRBV6-5,.,TGTGCCAGCAGCCTGACTAGCGGGATGGGGAATGAGCAGTTCTTC,CASSLTSGMGNEQFF
TRBJ1-4,TRBD1,TRBV3-1/TRBV3-2,.,TGTGCCAGCAGCCCGTCTCAAGGGACAGGGAATGAAAAACTGTTTTTT,CASSPSQGTGNEKLFF
TRBJ2-5,.,TRBV12-3/TRBV12-4,.,TGTGCCAGCAGTTTTACCGAAGAGACCCAGTACTTC,CASSFTEETQYF
TRBJ2-1,.,TRBV28,.,TGTGCCAGCACCGTAGCCTACAATGAGCAGTTCTTC,CASTVAYNEQFF
TRBJ2-3,.,TRBV19,.,TGTGCCAGTAGCCGGACGGGACTTGGCCCAGATACGCAGTATTTT,CASSRTGLGPDTQYF
TRBJ2-7,TRBD2,TRBV5-6,once,TGTGCCAGCACTGAGGAAGGGACTAGCGGGAGACACGAGCAGTACTTC,CASTEEGTSGRHEQYF
TRBJ1-1,.,TRBV27,.,TGTGCCAGCAGTCTCAATGCAGGGACTGAAGCTTTCTTT,CASSLNAGTEAFF
TRBJ1-5,TRBD1,TRBV4-1,.,TGCGCCAGCAGCAGAACAGGGGAAGAACAGCCCCAGCATTTT,CASSRTGEEQPQHF
TRBJ2-7,.,TRBV12-3/TRBV12-4,.,TGTGCCAGCAGTCCGCAGCCAGGCGAGCAGTACTTC,CASSPQPGEQYF
TRBJ2-7,.,TRBV10-1,few,TGCGCCAGCAGTGAGTCGGGGTACGAGCAGTACTTC,CASSESGYEQYF
TRBJ2-1,TRBD2,TRBV6-6,.,TGTGCCAGCAGTTACTTGGGAGCGGGGGGGATGGATGAGCAGTTCTTC,CASSYLGAGGMDEQFF
TRBJ1-5,.,TRBV19,.,TGTGCCAGTAGCGCCCCACAAGCGACTTTTCAGCCCCAGCATTTT,CASSAPQATFQPQHF
TRBJ1-3,.,TRBV6-5,.,TGTGCCAGCAGGGTCGGGCTTTCCTCTGGAAACACCATATATTTT,CASRVGLSSGNTIYF
TRBJ1-6,TRBD1,TRBV27,.,TGTGCCAGCCGGGACAGGGATTCACCCCTCCACTTT,CASRDRDSPLHF
TRBJ1-2,TRBD1,TRBV10-3,.,TGTGCCATCAGTAAGGGACAGGTAAACTATGGCTACACCTTC,CAISKGQVNYGYTF
TRBJ1-2,TRBD1,TRBV24-1,.,TGTGCCACCAGTGATGCAGGACAGGGGTCGGGTGGCTACACCTTC,CATSDAGQGSGGYTF
TRBJ2-2,.,TRBV5-1,.,TGCGCCAGCAGCTTGCTGGGGGACCACACCGGGGAGCTGTTTTTT,CASSLLGDHTGELFF
TRBJ1-2,.,TRBV29-1,.,TGCAGCGCACCGACAGAGCTTAACTATGGCTACACCTTC,CSAPTELNYGYTF
TRBJ1-1,TRBD1,TRBV12-3/TRBV12-4,.,TGTGCCAGCGTGGGACAGCTTAACACTGAAGCTTTCTTT,CASVGQLNTEAFF
TRBJ1-5,.,TRBV19,once,TGTGCCAGTAGCCCGGACAGTCCTTATAGCAATCAGCCCCAGCATTTT,CASSPDSPYSNQPQHF
TRBJ2-3,TRBD2,TRBV5-4,.,TGTGCCAGCAGCTTGGGGCCCCCGGCGGGGGGGCCCGATACGCAGTATTTT,CASSLGPPAGGPDTQYF
TRBJ1-6,.,TRBV9,.,TGTGCCAGCAGCGTAGCTCCGCGGCAGTATAATTCACCCCTCCACTTT,CASSVAPRQYNSPLHF
TRBJ2-1,.,TRBV5-1,.,TGCGCCAGCAGCTTGGTAGATCCCGGGTACAATGAGCAGTTCTTC,CASSLVDPGYNEQFF
TRBJ1-5,.,TRBV5-1,.,TGCGCCAGCAGCTTGGGTTCCAGCAATAATCAGCCCCAGCATTTT,CASSLGSSNNQPQHF
TRBJ1-5,.,TRBV20-1,.,TGCAGTGCTAGTCGTCCGGGACTGGACAATCAGCCCCAGCATTTT,CSASRPGLDNQPQHF
TRBJ2-7,TRBD2,TRBV3-1/TRBV3-2,once,TGTGCCAGCAGCCAAGGGACTAGCGGGAGAGAGGACGAGCAGTACTTC,CASSQGTSGREDEQYF
TRBJ2-2,.,TRBV9,.,TGTGCCAGCAGGGAGGGGGCCCTCACCGGGGAGCTGTTTTTT,CASREGALTGELFF
TRBJ2-6,.,TRBV7-9,.,TGTGCCAGCAGCCCGACCGCTGGGGCCAACGTCCTGACTTTC,CASSPTAGANVLTF
TRBJ2-5,.,TRBV7-9,.,TGTGCCAGCAGCCGAACAGGGTTTCGAGAGACCCAGTACTTC,CASSRTGFRETQYF
TRBJ2-7,TRBD1,TRBV3-1/TRBV3-2,.,TGTGCCAGCATCCAAGTGCGGGGACAGGGGGCTCACGAGCAGTACTTC,CASIQVRGQGAHEQYF